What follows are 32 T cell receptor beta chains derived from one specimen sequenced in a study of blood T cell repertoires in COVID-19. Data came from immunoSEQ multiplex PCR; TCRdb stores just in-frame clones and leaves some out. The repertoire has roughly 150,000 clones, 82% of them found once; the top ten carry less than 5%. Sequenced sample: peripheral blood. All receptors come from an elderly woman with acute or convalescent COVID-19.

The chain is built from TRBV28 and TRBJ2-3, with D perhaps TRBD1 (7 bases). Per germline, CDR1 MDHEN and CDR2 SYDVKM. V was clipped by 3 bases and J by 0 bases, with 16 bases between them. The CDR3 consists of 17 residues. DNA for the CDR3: TGTGCCAGCAGTTTCGGTCGGCGGGACAGAAGCACAGATACGCAGTATTTT. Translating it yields CASSFGRRDRSTDTQYF.

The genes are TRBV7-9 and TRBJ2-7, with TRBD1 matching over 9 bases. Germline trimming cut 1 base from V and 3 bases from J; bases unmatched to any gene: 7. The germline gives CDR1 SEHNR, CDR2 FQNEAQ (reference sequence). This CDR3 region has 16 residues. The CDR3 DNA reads TGTGCCAGCAGCTTAGTGTTGCGGGACAGGGACTACGAGCAGTACTTC. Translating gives CASSLVLRDRDYEQYF.

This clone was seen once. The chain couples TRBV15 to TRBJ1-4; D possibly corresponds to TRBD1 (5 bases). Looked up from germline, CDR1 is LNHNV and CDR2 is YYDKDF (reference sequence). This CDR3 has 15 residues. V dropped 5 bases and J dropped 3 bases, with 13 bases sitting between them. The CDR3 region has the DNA TGTGCCACCAGCGGGACTAGAGGGGCTAATGAAAAACTGTTTTTT. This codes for CATSGTRGANEKLFF.

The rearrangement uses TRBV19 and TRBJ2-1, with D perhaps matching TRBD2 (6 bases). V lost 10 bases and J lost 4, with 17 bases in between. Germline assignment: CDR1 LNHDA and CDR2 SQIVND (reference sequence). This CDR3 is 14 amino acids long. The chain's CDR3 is CANRPGLEYNEQFF. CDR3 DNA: TGTGCCAACAGGCCGGGACTTGAATACAATGAGCAGTTCTTC.

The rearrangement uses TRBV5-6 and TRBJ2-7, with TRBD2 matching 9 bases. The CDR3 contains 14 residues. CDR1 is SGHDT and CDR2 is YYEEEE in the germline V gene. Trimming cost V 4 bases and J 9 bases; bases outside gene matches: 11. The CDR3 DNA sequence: TGTGCCAGCAGCCCCGGACTAGCGCCGACAGGGCAGTACTTC. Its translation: CASSPGLAPTGQYF.

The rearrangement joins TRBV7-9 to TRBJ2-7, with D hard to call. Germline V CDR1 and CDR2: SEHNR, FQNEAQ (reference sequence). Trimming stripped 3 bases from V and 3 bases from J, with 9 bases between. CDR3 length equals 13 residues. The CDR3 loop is CASSFIYYYEQYF. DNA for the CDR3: TGTGCCAGCAGCTTTATATATTACTACGAGCAGTACTTC.

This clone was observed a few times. The CDR3 DNA sequence: TGTGCCAGCAGTGAATCCGGGACAGGGGGCGGCTACACCTTC. This gives the protein CASSESGTGGGYTF. The V and J genes are TRBV28 and TRBJ1-2; 12 bases agree with TRBD1. Trimming took 5 bases from V and 8 from J; bases not matched to a gene: 6. Per germline, CDR1 MDHEN and CDR2 SYDVKM. CDR3 size: 14 residues.

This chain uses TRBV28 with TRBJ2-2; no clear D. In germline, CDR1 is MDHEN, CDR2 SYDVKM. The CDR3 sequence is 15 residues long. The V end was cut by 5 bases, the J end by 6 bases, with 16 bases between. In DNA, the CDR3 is TGTGCCAGCAGTGTATCGACTTTCAACGCCGGGGAGCTGTTTTTT. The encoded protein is CASSVSTFNAGELFF. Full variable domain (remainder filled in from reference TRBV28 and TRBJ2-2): DVKVTQSSRYLVKRTGEKVFLECVQDMDHENMFWYRQDPGLGLRLIYFSYDVKMKEKGDIPEGYSVSREKKERFSLILESASTNQTSMYLCASSVSTFNAGELFFGEGSRLTVL.

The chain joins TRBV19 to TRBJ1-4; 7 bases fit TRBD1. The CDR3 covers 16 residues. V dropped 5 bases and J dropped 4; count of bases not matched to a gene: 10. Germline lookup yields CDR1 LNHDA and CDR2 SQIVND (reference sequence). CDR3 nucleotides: TGTGCCAGTAGTTCGCCGTCGACAGGGCATAATGAAAAACTGTTTTTT. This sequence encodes CASSSPSTGHNEKLFF.

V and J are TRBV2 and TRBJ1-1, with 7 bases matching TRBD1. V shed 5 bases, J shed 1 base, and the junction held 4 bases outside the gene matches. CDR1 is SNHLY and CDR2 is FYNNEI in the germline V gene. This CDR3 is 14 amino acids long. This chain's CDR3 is CASSNRDRNTEAFF. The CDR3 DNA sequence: TGTGCCAGCAGTAACCGGGACAGGAACACTGAAGCTTTCTTT.

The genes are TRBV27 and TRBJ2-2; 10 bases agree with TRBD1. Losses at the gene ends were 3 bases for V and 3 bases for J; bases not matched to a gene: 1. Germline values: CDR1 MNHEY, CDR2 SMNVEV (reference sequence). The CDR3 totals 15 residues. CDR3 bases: TGTGCCAGCAGTTTCGGGACAGGGGACACCGGGGAGCTGTTTTTT. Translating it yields CASSFGTGDTGELFF.

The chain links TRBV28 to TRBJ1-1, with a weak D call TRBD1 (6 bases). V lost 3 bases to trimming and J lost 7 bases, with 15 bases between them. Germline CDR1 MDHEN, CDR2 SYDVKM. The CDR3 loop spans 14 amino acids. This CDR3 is CASSFAGGWGEAFF. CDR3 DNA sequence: TGTGCCAGCAGTTTCGCGGGGGGCTGGGGTGAAGCTTTCTTT.

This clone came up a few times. CDR3 in DNA: TGTGCCAGTAGTATCAGGGTTCTCTACAATGAGCAGTTCTTC. Translation: CASSIRVLYNEQFF. The chain employs TRBV19 and TRBJ2-1, with D possibly being TRBD1 (5 bases). V shed 3 bases and J shed 3 bases, with 9 bases lying between them. Per germline, CDR1 LNHDA and CDR2 SQIVND (reference sequence). There are 14 residues in the CDR3.

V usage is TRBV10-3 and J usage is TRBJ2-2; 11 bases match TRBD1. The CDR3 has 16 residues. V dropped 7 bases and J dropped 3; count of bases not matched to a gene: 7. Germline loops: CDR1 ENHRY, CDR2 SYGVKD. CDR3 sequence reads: CAIKGGQGVYTGELFF. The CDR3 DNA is TGTGCCATCAAGGGGGGACAGGGGGTCTACACCGGGGAGCTGTTTTTT.

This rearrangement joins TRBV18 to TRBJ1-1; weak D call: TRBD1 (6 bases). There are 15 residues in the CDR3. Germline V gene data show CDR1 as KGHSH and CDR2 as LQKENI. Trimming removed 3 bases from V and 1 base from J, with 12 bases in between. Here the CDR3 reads CASSPRTAWNTEAFF. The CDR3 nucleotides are TGTGCCAGCTCACCTAGGACAGCATGGAACACTGAAGCTTTCTTT.

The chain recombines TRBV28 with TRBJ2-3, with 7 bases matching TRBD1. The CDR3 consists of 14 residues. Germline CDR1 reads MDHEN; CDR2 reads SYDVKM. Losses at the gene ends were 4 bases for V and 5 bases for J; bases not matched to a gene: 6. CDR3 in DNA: TGTGCCAGCAGTTCCGACAGGGTGGTAGATACGCAGTATTTT. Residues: CASSSDRVVDTQYF.

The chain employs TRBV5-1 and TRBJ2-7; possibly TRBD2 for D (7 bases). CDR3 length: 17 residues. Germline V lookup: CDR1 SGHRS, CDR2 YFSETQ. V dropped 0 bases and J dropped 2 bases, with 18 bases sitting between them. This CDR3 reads CASSLGGGLRDTYEQYF. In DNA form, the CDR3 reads TGCGCCAGCAGCTTGGGCGGGGGCCTTCGGGATACCTACGAGCAGTACTTC.

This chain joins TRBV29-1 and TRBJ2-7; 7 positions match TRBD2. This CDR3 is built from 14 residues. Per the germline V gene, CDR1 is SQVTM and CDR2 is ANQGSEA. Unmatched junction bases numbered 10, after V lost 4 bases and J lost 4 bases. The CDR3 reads CSVAPRELGYEQYF. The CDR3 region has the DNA TGCAGCGTTGCCCCGCGGGAGCTGGGATACGAGCAGTACTTC.

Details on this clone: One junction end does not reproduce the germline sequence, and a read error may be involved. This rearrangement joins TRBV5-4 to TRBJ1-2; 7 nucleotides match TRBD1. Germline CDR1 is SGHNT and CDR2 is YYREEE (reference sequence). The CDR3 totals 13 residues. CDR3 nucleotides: TGTGCCAGCAGCTTAGACAGGGCCTATGGCTACGCCTTC. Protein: CASSLDRAYGYAF.

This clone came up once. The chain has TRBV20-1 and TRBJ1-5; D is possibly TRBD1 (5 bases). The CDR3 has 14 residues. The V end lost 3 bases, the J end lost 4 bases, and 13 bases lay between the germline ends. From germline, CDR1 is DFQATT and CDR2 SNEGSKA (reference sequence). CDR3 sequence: CSASFQGVNQPQHF. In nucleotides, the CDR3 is TGCAGTGCTAGTTTTCAAGGGGTTAATCAGCCCCAGCATTTT.

CDR3 sequence reads: CASSLQPGGPSYNEQFF. The CDR3 coding sequence is TGCGCCAGCAGCTTACAACCGGGGGGACCTTCCTACAATGAGCAGTTCTTC. This sequence joins TRBV5-1 and TRBJ2-1; 7 positions agree with TRBD2. With V trimmed by 2 bases and J by 1 base, 9 bases remained unmatched. Germline V lookup: CDR1 SGHRS, CDR2 YFSETQ. The CDR3 covers 17 residues.

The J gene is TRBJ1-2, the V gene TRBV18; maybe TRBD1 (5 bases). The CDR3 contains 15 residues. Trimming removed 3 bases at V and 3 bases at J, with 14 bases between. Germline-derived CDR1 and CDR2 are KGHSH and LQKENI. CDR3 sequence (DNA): TGTGCCAGCTCACCCTGGGGGGGGAGCGACTATGGCTACACCTTC. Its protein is CASSPWGGSDYGYTF.

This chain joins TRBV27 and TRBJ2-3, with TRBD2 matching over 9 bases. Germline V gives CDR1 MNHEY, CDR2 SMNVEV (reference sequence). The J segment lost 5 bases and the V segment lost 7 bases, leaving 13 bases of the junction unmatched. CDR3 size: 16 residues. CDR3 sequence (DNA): TGTGCCAGCAAATATAGTGGGCGGGGGGGCAGAGATACGCAGTATTTT. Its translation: CASKYSGRGGRDTQYF.

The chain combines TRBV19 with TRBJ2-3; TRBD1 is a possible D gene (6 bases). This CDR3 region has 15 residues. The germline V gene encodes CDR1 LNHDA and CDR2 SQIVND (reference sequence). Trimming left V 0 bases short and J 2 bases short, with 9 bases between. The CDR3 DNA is TGTGCCAGTAGTATAGAAGACAGGATCACAGATACGCAGTATTTT. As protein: CASSIEDRITDTQYF.

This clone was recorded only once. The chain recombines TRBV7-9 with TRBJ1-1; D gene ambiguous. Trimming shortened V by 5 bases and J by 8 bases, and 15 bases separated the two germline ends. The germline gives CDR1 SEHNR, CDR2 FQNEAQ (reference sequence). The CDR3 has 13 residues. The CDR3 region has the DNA TGTGCCAGCAGCAACTCAGGTGGCAACGAAGCTTTCTTT. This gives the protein CASSNSGGNEAFF.

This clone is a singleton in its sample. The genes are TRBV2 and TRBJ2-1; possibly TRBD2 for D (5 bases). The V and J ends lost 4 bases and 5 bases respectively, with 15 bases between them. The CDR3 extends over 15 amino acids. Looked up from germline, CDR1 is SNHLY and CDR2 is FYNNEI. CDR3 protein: CASSGPSGRHNEQFF. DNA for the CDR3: TGTGCCAGCAGTGGACCATCGGGAAGGCACAATGAGCAGTTCTTC.

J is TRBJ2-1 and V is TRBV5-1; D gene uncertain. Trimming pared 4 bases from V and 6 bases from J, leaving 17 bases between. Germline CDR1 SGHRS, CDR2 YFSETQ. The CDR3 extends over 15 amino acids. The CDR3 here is CASSLLIDTPNEQFF. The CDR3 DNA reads TGCGCCAGCAGCCTTCTCATAGACACCCCCAATGAGCAGTTCTTC.

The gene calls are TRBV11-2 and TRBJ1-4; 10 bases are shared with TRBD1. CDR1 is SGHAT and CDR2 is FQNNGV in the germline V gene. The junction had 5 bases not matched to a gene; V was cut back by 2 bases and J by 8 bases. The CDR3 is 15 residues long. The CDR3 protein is CASSLRQGAQEKLFF. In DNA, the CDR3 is TGTGCCAGCAGCTTAAGACAGGGGGCACAGGAAAAACTGTTTTTT.

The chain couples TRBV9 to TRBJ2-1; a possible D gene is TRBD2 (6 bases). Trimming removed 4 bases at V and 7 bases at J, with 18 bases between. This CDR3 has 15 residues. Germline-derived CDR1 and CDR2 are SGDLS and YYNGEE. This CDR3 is CASSLSGGRRNEQFF. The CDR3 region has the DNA TGTGCCAGCAGCCTCAGTGGGGGGAGGCGAAATGAGCAGTTCTTC. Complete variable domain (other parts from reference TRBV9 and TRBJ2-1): DSGVTQTPKHLITATGQRVTLRCSPRSGDLSVYWYQQSLDQGLQFLIQYYNGEERAKGNILERFSAQQFPDLHSELNLSSLELGDSALYFCASSLSGGRRNEQFFGPGTRLTVL.

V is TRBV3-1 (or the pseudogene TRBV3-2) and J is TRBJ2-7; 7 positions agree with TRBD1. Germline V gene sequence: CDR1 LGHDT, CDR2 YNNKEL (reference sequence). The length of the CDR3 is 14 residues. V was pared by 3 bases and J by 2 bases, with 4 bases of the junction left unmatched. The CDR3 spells CASSQTQGPYEQYF. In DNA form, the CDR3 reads TGTGCCAGCAGCCAGACACAGGGGCCCTACGAGCAGTACTTC.

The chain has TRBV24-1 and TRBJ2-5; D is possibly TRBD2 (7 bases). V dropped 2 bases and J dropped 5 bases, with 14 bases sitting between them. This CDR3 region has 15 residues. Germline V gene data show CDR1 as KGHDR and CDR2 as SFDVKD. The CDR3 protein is CATSDSKTGGETQYF. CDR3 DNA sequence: TGTGCCACCAGTGATTCCAAGACGGGGGGCGAGACCCAGTACTTC.

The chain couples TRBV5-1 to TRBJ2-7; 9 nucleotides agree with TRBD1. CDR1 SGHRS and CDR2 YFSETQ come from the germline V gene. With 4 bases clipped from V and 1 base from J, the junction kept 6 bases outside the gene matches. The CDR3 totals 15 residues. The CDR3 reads CASSAGTGLSYEQYF. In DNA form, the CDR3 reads TGCGCCAGCAGCGCCGGGACAGGGTTATCCTACGAGCAGTACTTC.